The 5 T cell receptor beta chains in this list originate from one sample, sequenced in a study of cytomegalovirus exposure and HLA in healthy donors. It was with 60 Vbeta and 13 Jbeta primers that the PCR ran. Produced via immunoSEQ multiplex PCR; TCRdb's table is partial and in-frame only. The sample contains under 200,000 clones, about 71% of which appear only once. Source material: PBMCs. The receptor set was obtained from a woman in her twenties or thirties in good health and CMV-seronegative.

The chain uses TRBV7-2 and TRBJ2-3; no clear D gene. The CDR3 is 14 residues long. The V end lost 0 bases, the J end lost 3 bases, and 7 bases lay between the germline ends. Germline CDR1 reads SGHTA; CDR2 reads FQGNSA. The CDR3 nucleotides read TGTGCCAGCAGCTTAGCGTTAGTAACAGATACGCAGTATTTT. It translates to CASSLALVTDTQYF.

The chain combines TRBV7-2 with TRBJ2-3, with 7 bases fitting TRBD1. This CDR3 region has 15 residues. Germline CDR1 and CDR2: SGHTA and FQGNSA. J was trimmed by 4 bases and V by 2 bases; bases with no gene match: 6. The CDR3 DNA is TGTGCCAGCAGCTTACACAGGGGAAAGCCAGATACGCAGTATTTT. Its translation is CASSLHRGKPDTQYF.

The chain employs TRBV2 and TRBJ2-1, with 14 bases matching TRBD2. The CDR3 is 15 residues long. Germline assignment: CDR1 SNHLY and CDR2 FYNNEI. V lost 5 bases and J lost 5; bases outside the gene matches: 2. The CDR3 DNA sequence: TGTGCCAGCAGTCGACTAGCGGGGGGGAACAATGAGCAGTTCTTC. Its translation: CASSRLAGGNNEQFF.

The DNA of the CDR3 is TGCGCCAGCAGCTTACCGGGACAGGGAGAGACCCAGTACTTC. It yields the protein CASSLPGQGETQYF. The chain recombines TRBV5-1 with TRBJ2-5, with 9 bases fitting TRBD1. After removal of 2 bases from V and 4 bases from J, the junction contained 3 bases not matched to a gene. The V gene's germline CDR1 is SGHRS and CDR2 YFSETQ. This CDR3 is 14 amino acids long.

The genes are TRBV10-1 and TRBJ2-7; TRBD1 matches 7 bases. The V gene's germline CDR1 is WNHNN and CDR2 SYGVQD (reference sequence). Germline trimming cut 8 bases from V and 2 bases from J; bases unmatched to any gene: 3. This CDR3 has 12 amino acids. CDR3 in DNA: TGCGCCAGCCCTGGACAGGCCTACGAGCAGTACTTC. This codes for CASPGQAYEQYF.